This entry features one T cell receptor (beta chain) sequence. Its specificity is not known. This sample stems from a study of T cell repertoires in cytomegalovirus infection. Study-wide background: As its CMV epitopes, the study selected recently identified HLA-C-restricted and well-studied HLA-B-restricted targets. Indications of both CMV infection and matching HLA type were provided by public TCR beta signatures. Overall study results and limits: HLA-C-restricted, CMV-specific TCR beta clonotypes were dominant ex vivo. Identification of carriers of CMV plus the relevant HLA was performed using cumulative public TCR beta family frequency.

Via MiXCR, TCRdb re-called the reads, giving one row per CDR3 protein. Of about 700,000 distinct CDR3 sequences in the sample, approximately 33% were seen once. Germline V gene sequence: CDR1 SQVTM, CDR2 ANQGSEA. The CDR3 has 11 residues. V gene TRBV29-1 combines with J gene TRBJ1-1, with D possibly TRBD1 on 6 matching bases. The source is a human donor in good health (CMV status not recorded). Some clones in this sample may be carry-over from other donors' samples. The specimen was cultured PBMCs, collected from culture after CMV antigen stimulation. The DNA of the CDR3 is TGCAGTGGGGGCGGACTTTCTCGAGCTTTCTTT. Translation: CSGGGLSRAFF.